The TCR beta chain described here comes from a study of T-cell memory formation after mild COVID-19 (dated by TCRdb to 2020 to 2022). For context, the study as a whole: Most TCR sequence clusters were specific to one of the two donors. In a couple of donors, T-cell clones that expanded and contracted after mild COVID-19 were followed by sequencing TCRalpha and TCRbeta repertoires longitudinally. Two young, previously healthy adult volunteers, one female and one male, were included in the cohort.

This clonotype was recorded at least ten times. Its antigen has not been determined. The input lacks base qualities; no much larger clone sits a single base away. Ficoll-Paque density gradient centrifugation was the method used to isolate PBMCs. Inclusive of the bounding cysteine and phenylalanine, the CDR3 is 14 residues long. Left in the record is the CDR3 DNA by itself, 42 bases read in frame from the first base. Trimming accounts for 4 bases at V and 6 bases at J, while the number of junction bases matched to no gene is 6. The CDR1 and CDR2 encoded by the germline V gene (reference sequence) are SGHNT and YYREEE. The data were produced on an Illumina NovaSeq 6000. cDNA libraries for TCRalpha and TCRbeta were prepared by 5'RACE using constant-segment primers, with sample barcodes and unique molecular identifiers added. RNA was extracted from every sample with Trizol reagent. Amplification of the libraries took two PCR steps, and the second step added a second sample barcode plus Illumina TruSeq adapters. Sequencing of libraries was performed on an Illumina NovaSeq with 2 x 150 bp paired-end reads. Turning to the authors' computational methods: Demultiplexing of reads and collapsing into UMI-guided consensus sequences were performed with migec v1.2.7. Using mixcr v2.1.11, UMI consensuses were aligned to TRA and TRB V and J templates and then assembled into clonotypes. Expanded or contracted clonotypes were those called significant by both edgeR and NoisET, with noise models trained on biological replicates. For edgeR calls, the thresholds were a false discovery rate-adjusted p below 0.01 and a log2 fold-change of 1. PCA with hierarchical clustering of max-normalized trajectories of the 1000 most abundant clonotypes was used as exploratory dynamics analysis. Separately sequenced CD4+ and CD8+ repertoires were used to assign the CD4 or CD8 phenotype of responding clones. The public sequencing data were trimmed at Q25 with fastp and processed into clonotypes with MiXCR by TCRdb, which kept only in-frame beta chains. Rows are unified per CDR3 protein, each entry keeping the most common DNA and genes. Clone size and V and J calls follow TCRdb, not the original study. Here the sample has about 400,000 distinct CDR3 sequences; roughly 26% occur a single time. The biggest ten clones account for around 8.1% of the sample.

Here is what the overall study found, with its caveats: The study covered only two mild cases, and larger cohorts including severe cases with pre-infection samples were considered necessary. From day 15 to 85, contracting clones showed balanced CD4/CD8 phenotypes, whereas a second wave of clones that expanded from day 15 to 37 leaned towards CD4+. Some responding clones were detected in pre-infection memory, suggesting pre-existing cross-reactive memory T cells joined the SARS-CoV-2 response. SARS-CoV-2 specificity of the second-wave clones peaking on day 37 was not confirmed. Contracting CD4+ clones appeared mostly in the CM and EM memory subsets, whereas CD8+ clones were enriched in EMRA.

Sequencing used PBMCs or a T cell subset sorted from them (not recorded which). The TCR comes from an adult woman who had mild COVID-19 (a few samples of this study predate the infection). The sample titles of this study are shuffled in the database, so cell type and time point are left out; the donor was told from shared clones. In this chain, TRBV5-4 is recombined with TRBJ2-2; 7 central nucleotides agree with TRBD2. The CDR3 region reads CASSPGEGPGELFF. The sequenced DNA: TGTGCCAGCAGCCCTGGGGAGGGGCCCGGGGAGCTGTTTTTT.